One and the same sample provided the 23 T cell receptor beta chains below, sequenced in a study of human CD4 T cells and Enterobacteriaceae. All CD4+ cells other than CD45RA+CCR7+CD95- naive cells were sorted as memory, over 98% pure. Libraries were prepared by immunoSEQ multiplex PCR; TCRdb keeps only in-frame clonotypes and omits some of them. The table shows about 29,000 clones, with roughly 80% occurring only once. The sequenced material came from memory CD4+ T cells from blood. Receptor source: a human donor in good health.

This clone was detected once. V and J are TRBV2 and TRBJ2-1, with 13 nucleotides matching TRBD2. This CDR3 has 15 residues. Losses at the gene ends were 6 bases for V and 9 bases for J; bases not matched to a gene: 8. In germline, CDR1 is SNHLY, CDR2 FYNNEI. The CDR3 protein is CASRLWTSGSGEQFF. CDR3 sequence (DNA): TGTGCCAGCAGGCTCTGGACTAGCGGGAGCGGTGAGCAGTTCTTC.

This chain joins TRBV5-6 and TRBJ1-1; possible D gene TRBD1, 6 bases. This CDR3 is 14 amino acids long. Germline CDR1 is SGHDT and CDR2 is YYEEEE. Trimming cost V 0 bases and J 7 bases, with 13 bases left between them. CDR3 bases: TGTGCCAGCAGCTTGGTTCAGGGGAGGGGTGAAGCTTTCTTT. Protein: CASSLVQGRGEAFF.

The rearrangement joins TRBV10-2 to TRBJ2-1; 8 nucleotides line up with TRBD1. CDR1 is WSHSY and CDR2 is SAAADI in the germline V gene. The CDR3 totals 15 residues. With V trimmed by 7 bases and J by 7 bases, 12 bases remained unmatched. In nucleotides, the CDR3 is TGCGCCAGCACTTTTCAGGGGGCGCCGGGGAATGAGCAGTTCTTC. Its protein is CASTFQGAPGNEQFF.

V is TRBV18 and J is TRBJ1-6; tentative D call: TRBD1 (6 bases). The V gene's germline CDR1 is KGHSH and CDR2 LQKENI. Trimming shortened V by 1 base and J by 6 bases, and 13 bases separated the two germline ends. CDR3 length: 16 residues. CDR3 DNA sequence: TGTGCCAGCTCACCACTTGGTGGACAGCTTAATTCACCCCTCCACTTT. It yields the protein CASSPLGGQLNSPLHF.

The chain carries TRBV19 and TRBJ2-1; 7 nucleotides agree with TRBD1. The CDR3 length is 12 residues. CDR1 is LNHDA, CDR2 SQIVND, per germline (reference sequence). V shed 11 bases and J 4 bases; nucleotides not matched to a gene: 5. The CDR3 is CASTDRYNEQFF. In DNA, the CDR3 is TGTGCCTCCACGGACAGGTACAATGAGCAGTTCTTC.

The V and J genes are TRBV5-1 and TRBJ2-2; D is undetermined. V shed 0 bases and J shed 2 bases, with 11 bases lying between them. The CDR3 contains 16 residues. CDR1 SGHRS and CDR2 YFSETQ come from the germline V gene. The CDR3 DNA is TGCGCCAGCAGCTTGGCCGGGCGCTTTAACACCGGGGAGCTGTTTTTT. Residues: CASSLAGRFNTGELFF.

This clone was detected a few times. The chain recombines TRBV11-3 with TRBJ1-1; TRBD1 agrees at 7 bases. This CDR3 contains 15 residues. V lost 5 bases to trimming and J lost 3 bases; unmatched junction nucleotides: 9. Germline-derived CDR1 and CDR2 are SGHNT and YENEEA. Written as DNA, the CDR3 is TGTGCCAGCAGCCGGACCTTTACAGGGGACACTGAAGCTTTCTTT. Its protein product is CASSRTFTGDTEAFF. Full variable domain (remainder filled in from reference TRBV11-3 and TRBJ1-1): EAGVVQSPRYKIIEKKQPVAFWCNPISGHNTLYWYLQNLGQGPELLIRYENEEAVDDSQLPKDRFSAERLKGVDSTLKIQPAELGDSAVYLCASSRTFTGDTEAFFGQGTRLTVV.

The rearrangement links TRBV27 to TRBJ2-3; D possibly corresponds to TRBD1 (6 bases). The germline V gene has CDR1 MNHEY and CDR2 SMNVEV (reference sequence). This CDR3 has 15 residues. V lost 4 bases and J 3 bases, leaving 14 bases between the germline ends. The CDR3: CASSSRDTLTDTQYF. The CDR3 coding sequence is TGTGCCAGCAGTTCCCGGGACACACTGACAGATACGCAGTATTTT.

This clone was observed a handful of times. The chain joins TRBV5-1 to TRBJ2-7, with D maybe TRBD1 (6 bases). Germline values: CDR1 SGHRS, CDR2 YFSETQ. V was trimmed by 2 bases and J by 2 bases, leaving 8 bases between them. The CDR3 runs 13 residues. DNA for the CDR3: TGCGCCAGCAGCTTTTCAGGGGCCTACGAGCAGTACTTC. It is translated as CASSFSGAYEQYF.

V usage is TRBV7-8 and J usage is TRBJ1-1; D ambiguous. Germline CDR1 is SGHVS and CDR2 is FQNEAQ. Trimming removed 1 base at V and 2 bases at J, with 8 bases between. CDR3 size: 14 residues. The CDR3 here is CASSLEVGNTEAFF. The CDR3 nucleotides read TGTGCCAGCAGCTTAGAGGTTGGAAACACTGAAGCTTTCTTT.

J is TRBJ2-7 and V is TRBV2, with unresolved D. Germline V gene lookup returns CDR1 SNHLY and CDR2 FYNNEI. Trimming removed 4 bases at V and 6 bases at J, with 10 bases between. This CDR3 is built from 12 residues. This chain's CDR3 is CASSVSIAEQYF. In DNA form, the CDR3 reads TGTGCCAGCAGTGTCTCAATTGCCGAGCAGTACTTC.

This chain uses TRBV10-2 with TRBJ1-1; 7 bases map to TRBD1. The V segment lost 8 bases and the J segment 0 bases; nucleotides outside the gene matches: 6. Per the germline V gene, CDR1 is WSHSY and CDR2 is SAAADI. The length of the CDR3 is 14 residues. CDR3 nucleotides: TGCGCCAGCGCCCGGACAGGCGTGAACACTGAAGCTTTCTTT. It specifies CASARTGVNTEAFF.

In DNA form, the CDR3 reads TGTGCCAGCAGCATGAGGGAGACCCAGTACTTC. It encodes CASSMRETQYF. The rearrangement uses TRBV7-6 and TRBJ2-5; D not certain. This CDR3 has 11 amino acids. Germline V lookup: CDR1 SGHVS, CDR2 FNYEAQ. The germline V and J ends were trimmed by 5 bases and 5 bases, with 6 bases remaining between them.

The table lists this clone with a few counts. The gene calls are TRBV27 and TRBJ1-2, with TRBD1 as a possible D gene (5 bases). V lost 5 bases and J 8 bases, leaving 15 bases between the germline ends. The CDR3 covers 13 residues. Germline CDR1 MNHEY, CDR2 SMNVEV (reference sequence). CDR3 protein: CASSLTRRGGYTF. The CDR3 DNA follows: TGTGCCAGCAGTCTCACCCGGAGGGGCGGCTACACCTTC.

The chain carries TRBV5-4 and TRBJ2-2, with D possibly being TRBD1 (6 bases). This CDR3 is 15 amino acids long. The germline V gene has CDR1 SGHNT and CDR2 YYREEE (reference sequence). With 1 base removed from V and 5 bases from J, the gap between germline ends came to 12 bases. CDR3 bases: TGTGCCAGCAGCTTGTTACAGGGTTCGACCGGGGAGCTGTTTTTT. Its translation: CASSLLQGSTGELFF. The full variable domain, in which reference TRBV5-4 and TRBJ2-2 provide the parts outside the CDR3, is ETGVTQSPTHLIKTRGQQVTLRCSSQSGHNTVSWYQQALGQGPQFIFQYYREEENGRGNFPPRFSGLQFPNYSSELNVNALELDDSALYLCASSLLQGSTGELFFGEGSRLTVL.

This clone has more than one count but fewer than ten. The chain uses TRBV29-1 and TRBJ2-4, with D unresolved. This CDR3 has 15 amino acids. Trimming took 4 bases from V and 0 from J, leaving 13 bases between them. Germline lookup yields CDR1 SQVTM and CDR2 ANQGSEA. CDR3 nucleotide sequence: TGCAGCGTTGGTTCAGAATCCCTAGCCAAAAACATTCAGTACTTC. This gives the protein CSVGSESLAKNIQYF.

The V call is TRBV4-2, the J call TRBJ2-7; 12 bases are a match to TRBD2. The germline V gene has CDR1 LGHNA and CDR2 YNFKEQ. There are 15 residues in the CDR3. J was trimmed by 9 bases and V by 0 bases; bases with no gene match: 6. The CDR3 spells CASSQDASGRAGQYF. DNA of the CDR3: TGTGCCAGCAGCCAAGATGCTAGCGGGAGGGCGGGGCAGTACTTC.

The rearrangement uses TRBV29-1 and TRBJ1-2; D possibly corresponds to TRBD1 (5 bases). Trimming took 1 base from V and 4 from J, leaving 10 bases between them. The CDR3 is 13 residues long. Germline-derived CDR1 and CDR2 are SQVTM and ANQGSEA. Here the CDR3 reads CSVEGGAPYGYTF. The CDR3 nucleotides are TGCAGCGTTGAAGGAGGGGCCCCCTATGGCTACACCTTC.

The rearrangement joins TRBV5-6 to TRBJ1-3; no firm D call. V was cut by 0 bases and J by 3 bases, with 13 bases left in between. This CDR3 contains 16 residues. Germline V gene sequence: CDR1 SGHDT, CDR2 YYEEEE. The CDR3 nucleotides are TGTGCCAGCAGCTTGGGCAGCCTATCTTTTGGAAACACCATATATTTT. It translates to CASSLGSLSFGNTIYF. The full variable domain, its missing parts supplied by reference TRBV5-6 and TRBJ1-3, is DAGVTQSPTHLIKTRGQQVTLRCSPKSGHDTVSWYQQALGQGPQFIFQYYEEEERQRGNFPDRFSGHQFPNYSSELNVNALLLGDSALYLCASSLGSLSFGNTIYFGEGSWLTVV.

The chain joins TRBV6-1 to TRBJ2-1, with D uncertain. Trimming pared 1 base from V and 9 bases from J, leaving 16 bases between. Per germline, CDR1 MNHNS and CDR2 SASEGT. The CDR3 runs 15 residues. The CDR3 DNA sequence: TGTGCCAGCAGTGAAGGTCCCTCGGCGGCTGCTGAGCAGTTCTTC. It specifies CASSEGPSAAAEQFF.

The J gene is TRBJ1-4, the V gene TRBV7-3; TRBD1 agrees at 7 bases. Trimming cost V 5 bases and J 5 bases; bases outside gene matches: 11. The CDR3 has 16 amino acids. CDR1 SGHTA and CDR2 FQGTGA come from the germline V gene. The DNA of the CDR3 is TGTGCCAGCAGCAGCAATCCGGGACAGTCAAATGAAAAACTGTTTTTT. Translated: CASSSNPGQSNEKLFF.

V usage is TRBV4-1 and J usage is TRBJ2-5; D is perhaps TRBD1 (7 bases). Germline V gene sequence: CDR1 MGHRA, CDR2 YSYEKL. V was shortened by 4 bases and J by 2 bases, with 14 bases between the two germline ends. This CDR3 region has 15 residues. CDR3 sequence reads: CASSRSQGRQETQYF. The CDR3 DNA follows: TGCGCCAGCAGCCGATCACAGGGGAGGCAAGAGACCCAGTACTTC.

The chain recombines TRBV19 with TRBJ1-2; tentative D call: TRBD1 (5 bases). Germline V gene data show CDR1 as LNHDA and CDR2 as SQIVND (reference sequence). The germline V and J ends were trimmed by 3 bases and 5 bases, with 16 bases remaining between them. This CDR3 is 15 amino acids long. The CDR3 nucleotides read TGTGCCAGTAGTATTGCCACCGGGACTGAGTATGGCTACACCTTC. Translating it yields CASSIATGTEYGYTF.